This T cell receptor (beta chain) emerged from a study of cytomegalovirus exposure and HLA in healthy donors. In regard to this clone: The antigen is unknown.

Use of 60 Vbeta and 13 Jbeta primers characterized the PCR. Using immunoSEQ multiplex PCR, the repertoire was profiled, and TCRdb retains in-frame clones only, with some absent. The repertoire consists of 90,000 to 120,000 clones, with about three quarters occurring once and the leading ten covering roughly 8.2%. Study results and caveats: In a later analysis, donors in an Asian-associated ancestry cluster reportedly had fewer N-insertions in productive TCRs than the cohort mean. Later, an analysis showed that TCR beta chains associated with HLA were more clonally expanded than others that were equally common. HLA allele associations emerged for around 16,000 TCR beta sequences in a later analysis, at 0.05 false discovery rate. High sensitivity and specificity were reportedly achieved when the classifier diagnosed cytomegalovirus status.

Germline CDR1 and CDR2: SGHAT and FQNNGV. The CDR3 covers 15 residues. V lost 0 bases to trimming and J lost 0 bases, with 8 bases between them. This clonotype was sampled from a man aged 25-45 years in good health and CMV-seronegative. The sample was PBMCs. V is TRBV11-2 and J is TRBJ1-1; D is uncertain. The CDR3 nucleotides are TGTGCCAGCAGCTTAGATCCGGTATTGAACACTGAAGCTTTCTTT. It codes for CASSLDPVLNTEAFF.